Included here is one TCR beta chain sequence, with context. Its antigen is currently unknown. This specimen comes from a study of T cell repertoires in cytomegalovirus infection. The overall study: As its CMV epitopes, the study selected recently identified HLA-C-restricted and well-studied HLA-B-restricted targets. Study observations and caveats: Totalled public TCR beta family frequency picked out people who carried CMV plus the relevant HLA. Ex vivo, HLA-C-restricted CMV-specific TCR beta clonotypes prevailed over the rest of the response.

This CDR3 spans 13 amino acids. Germline lookup yields CDR1 LGHNA and CDR2 YSLEER. V lost 3 bases and J 7 bases, leaving 10 bases between the germline ends. One entry per CDR3 protein results from TCRdb running MiXCR on the reads. In the table there are fewer than 950,000 distinct CDR3 sequences, approximately 32% of which are singletons. This sequence was found in a human donor in good health (CMV status not recorded). Some clones in this sample may be carry-over from other donors' samples. The source material was cultured CD8+ T cells from PBMCs, sampled from culture after CMV antigen stimulation. The rearrangement joins TRBV4-3 to TRBJ2-1, with no clear D. The CDR3 here is CASSHVLGNEQFF. The CDR3 bases are TGCGCCAGCAGCCATGTCTTAGGAAATGAGCAGTTCTTC.